Presented here are 21 T cell receptor beta chains from one specimen sequenced in a study of blood T cell repertoires in COVID-19. The method was immunoSEQ multiplex PCR; TCRdb's version includes in-frame clones alone and lacks a portion of them. The sample records 150,000 to 200,000 clones, about 89% being singletons. The specimen was peripheral blood. The receptors here all came from a man aged 18 to 29 who had recovered from COVID-19.

This chain connects TRBV2 to TRBJ1-1; D is possibly TRBD1 (5 bases). Germline values: CDR1 SNHLY, CDR2 FYNNEI. The V end was cut by 3 bases, the J end by 5 bases, with 13 bases between. The CDR3 totals 14 residues. This CDR3 reads CASSDSTGATEAFF. The CDR3 nucleotides are TGTGCCAGCAGTGATTCTACAGGAGCGACTGAAGCTTTCTTT.

V usage is TRBV24-1 and J usage is TRBJ2-7; the match to TRBD1 covers 8 bases. The ends lost 3 bases at V and 4 bases at J; junction bases unmatched: 7. The CDR3 contains 15 residues. From germline, CDR1 is KGHDR and CDR2 SFDVKD. Here the CDR3 reads CATSDPSGTGYEQYF. The DNA of the CDR3 is TGTGCCACCAGTGATCCGTCCGGGACAGGATACGAGCAGTACTTC.

The rearrangement uses TRBV15 and TRBJ2-2; 8 nucleotides line up with TRBD2. V lost 1 base, J lost 4 bases, and 8 bases stayed unmatched. The CDR3 loop spans 17 amino acids. From germline, CDR1 is LNHNV and CDR2 YYDKDF (reference sequence). CDR3 protein: CATSRGPGGRATGELFF. The CDR3 DNA is TGTGCCACCAGCAGAGGACCGGGGGGGAGGGCCACCGGGGAGCTGTTTTTT.

The table lists this clone with a few counts. The chain carries TRBV28 and TRBJ2-5; 11 bases align to TRBD2. This CDR3 spans 16 amino acids. Germline assignment: CDR1 MDHEN and CDR2 SYDVKM. Trimming at V came to 3 bases and at J to 0 bases, leaving 3 bases not matched to a gene. The CDR3 coding sequence is TGTGCCAGCAGTTTGATACTAGCGGGAGACCAAGAGACCCAGTACTTC. This gives the protein CASSLILAGDQETQYF.

The chain is built from TRBV30 and TRBJ2-5; perhaps TRBD2 as D (6 bases). The CDR3 runs to 14 residues. Germline V gene sequence: CDR1 GTSNPN, CDR2 SVGIG (reference sequence). The V end was cut by 5 bases, the J end by 5 bases, with 18 bases between. Here the CDR3 DNA reads TGTGCCTGGGGGGGAGGAGCTCGCGGCGAGACCCAGTACTTC. It translates to CAWGGGARGETQYF.

This rearrangement joins TRBV7-3 to TRBJ2-1; TRBD1 is a possible D gene (5 bases). CDR3 length equals 14 residues. The germline CDR1 and CDR2 sequences are SGHTA and FQGTGA. The V gene lost 4 bases and the J gene lost 6 bases, with 13 bases spanning the gap. The CDR3 protein is CASSSPGISNEQFF. DNA of the CDR3: TGTGCCAGCAGCTCCCCAGGGATTAGCAATGAGCAGTTCTTC.

This rearrangement joins TRBV11-2 to TRBJ2-5; D gene uncertain. V lost 0 bases and J 5 bases, leaving 10 bases between the germline ends. This CDR3 spans 14 amino acids. CDR1 is SGHAT, CDR2 FQNNGV, per germline. CDR3 sequence (DNA): TGTGCCAGCAGCTTAGATCCCGCCCAGGAGACCCAGTACTTC. As protein: CASSLDPAQETQYF.

This rearrangement joins TRBV6-5 to TRBJ2-6; 9 nucleotides align to TRBD1. CDR1 and CDR2 (germline): MNHEY, SVGAGI. The CDR3 is 14 amino acids. Trimming cost V 5 bases and J 9 bases; bases outside gene matches: 5. Here the CDR3 reads CASSRTGAYNVLTF. As DNA, the CDR3 is TGTGCCAGCAGTCGGACAGGGGCCTACAACGTCCTGACTTTC.

The V call is TRBV28, the J call TRBJ1-5; a possible D gene is TRBD1 (5 bases). The CDR3 runs to 14 residues. Trimming cost V 6 bases and J 3 bases, with 12 bases left between them. Germline CDR1 and CDR2: MDHEN and SYDVKM. CDR3 sequence reads: CASRLGGFNQPQHF. The CDR3 DNA sequence: TGTGCCAGCAGGCTCGGGGGTTTCAATCAGCCCCAGCATTTT.

There are a few counts of this clone. The CDR3 nucleotides are TGTGCCATTCGGGACTCCCGAGAGACCGGGGAGCTGTTTTTT. This gives the protein CAIRDSRETGELFF. This chain joins TRBV10-3 and TRBJ2-2; D possibly corresponds to TRBD2 (6 bases). Trimming took 9 bases from V and 5 from J, leaving 16 bases between them. The CDR3 is 14 amino acids. CDR1 and CDR2 from the germline V gene are ENHRY and SYGVKD.

CDR3 protein: CASSVGLAGGEQYF. The CDR3 DNA is TGTGCCAGCAGCGTGGGACTAGCGGGAGGGGAGCAGTACTTC. The V and J genes are TRBV7-9 and TRBJ2-7, with 16 bases fitting TRBD2. The germline V gene encodes CDR1 SEHNR and CDR2 FQNEAQ (reference sequence). V gave up 5 bases and J gave up 7 bases; unmatched junction bases: 2. CDR3 length equals 14 residues. Drawing the rest from reference TRBV7-9 and TRBJ2-7, the complete variable domain is DTGVSQNPRHKITKRGQNVTFRCDPISEHNRLYWYRQTLGQGPEFLTYFQNEAQLEKSRLLSDRFSAERPKGSFSTLEIQRTEQGDSAMYLCASSVGLAGGEQYFGPGTRLTVT.

This chain uses TRBV9 with TRBJ1-2; the D is unclear. From germline, CDR1 is SGDLS and CDR2 YYNGEE. This CDR3 is built from 15 residues. Deletions cut 4 bases from V and 0 bases from J, with 13 bases between. CDR3 coding DNA: TGTGCCAGCAGCCCGGAGGGAGGTCCTAACTATGGCTACACCTTC. It is translated as CASSPEGGPNYGYTF.

This chain links TRBV30 with TRBJ1-2; the D gene is possibly TRBD1 (6 bases). In germline, CDR1 is GTSNPN, CDR2 SVGIG (reference sequence). This CDR3 is 13 amino acids long. V was clipped by 6 bases and J by 5 bases, with 16 bases between them. The CDR3 region has the DNA TGTGCCTGCTACCCTGACAGGTCTTATGGCTACACCTTC. Translation gives CACYPDRSYGYTF.

The chain carries TRBV11-2 and TRBJ2-3; 7 nucleotides agree with TRBD2. The CDR3 is made up of 15 amino acids. Trimming at V came to 3 bases and at J to 3 bases, leaving 6 bases not matched to a gene. Looked up from germline, CDR1 is SGHAT and CDR2 is FQNNGV. The CDR3, as DNA: TGTGCCAGCAGCTTGGGGCTAGCGGAGACAGATACGCAGTATTTT. It encodes CASSLGLAETDTQYF.

The V call is TRBV7-9, the J call TRBJ2-7; 7 bases agree with TRBD1. This CDR3 has 13 residues. CDR1 SEHNR and CDR2 FQNEAQ come from the germline V gene (reference sequence). The V segment lost 1 base and the J segment 6 bases; nucleotides outside the gene matches: 3. This CDR3 reads CASSLEGAGEQYF. As DNA, the CDR3 is TGTGCCAGCAGCTTAGAGGGGGCTGGCGAGCAGTACTTC.

This clone was found once. The chain carries TRBV30 and TRBJ2-5; 11 bases agree with TRBD1. The CDR3 totals 15 residues. The V gene's germline CDR1 is GTSNPN and CDR2 SVGIG (reference sequence). V lost 6 bases to trimming and J lost 1 base; unmatched junction nucleotides: 7. DNA of the CDR3: TGTGCCTGCGGGGTGGGGACAGGGGGCCAAGAGACCCAGTACTTC. This encodes CACGVGTGGQETQYF.

The rearrangement uses TRBV2 and TRBJ1-6; tentatively, D is TRBD1 (6 bases). CDR3 length equals 14 residues. Germline V CDR1 and CDR2: SNHLY, FYNNEI. V lost 4 bases, J lost 7 bases, and 11 bases lay in between. In DNA form, the CDR3 reads TGTGCCAGCAGTGGGCAGGGGAACAATTCACCCCTCCACTTT. This codes for CASSGQGNNSPLHF.

The chain combines TRBV27 with TRBJ2-2; TRBD2 matches at 8 bases. V lost 6 bases to trimming and J lost 6 bases; unmatched junction nucleotides: 6. The length of the CDR3 is 14 residues. Germline V gene lookup returns CDR1 MNHEY and CDR2 SMNVEV (reference sequence). CDR3 sequence (DNA): TGTGCCAGCAGGGACAGCGGGAGACCCGGGGAGCTGTTTTTT. Protein: CASRDSGRPGELFF.

V is TRBV7-9 and J is TRBJ2-1, with 9 bases lining up with TRBD2. This CDR3 has 15 residues. The V and J ends lost 3 bases and 7 bases, in that order; junction bases with no gene match: 7. Germline values: CDR1 SEHNR, CDR2 FQNEAQ (reference sequence). The CDR3 sequence: CASSFSRTSVNEQFF. The DNA of the CDR3 is TGTGCCAGCAGCTTTTCTAGGACTAGCGTAAATGAGCAGTTCTTC.

CDR3 sequence: CASSSSGIKGGTRQYF. CDR3 bases: TGTGCCAGCAGTTCTAGCGGGATAAAAGGTGGAACGCGGCAGTACTTC. The chain is built from TRBV28 and TRBJ2-7; 9 bases fit TRBD2. This CDR3 comprises 16 residues. J gave up 9 bases and V 4 bases, and 16 bases lay outside the gene matches. Germline V gene lookup returns CDR1 MDHEN and CDR2 SYDVKM.

This chain joins TRBV18 and TRBJ2-7; TRBD1 agrees at 9 bases. The CDR3 loop spans 12 amino acids. Trimming removed 5 bases from V and 6 bases from J; junction bases left unmatched: 2. CDR1 is KGHSH and CDR2 is LQKENI in the germline V gene. CDR3 coding DNA: TGTGCCAGCTCATCGACAGGGGGCGAGCAGTACTTC. It is translated as CASSSTGGEQYF.